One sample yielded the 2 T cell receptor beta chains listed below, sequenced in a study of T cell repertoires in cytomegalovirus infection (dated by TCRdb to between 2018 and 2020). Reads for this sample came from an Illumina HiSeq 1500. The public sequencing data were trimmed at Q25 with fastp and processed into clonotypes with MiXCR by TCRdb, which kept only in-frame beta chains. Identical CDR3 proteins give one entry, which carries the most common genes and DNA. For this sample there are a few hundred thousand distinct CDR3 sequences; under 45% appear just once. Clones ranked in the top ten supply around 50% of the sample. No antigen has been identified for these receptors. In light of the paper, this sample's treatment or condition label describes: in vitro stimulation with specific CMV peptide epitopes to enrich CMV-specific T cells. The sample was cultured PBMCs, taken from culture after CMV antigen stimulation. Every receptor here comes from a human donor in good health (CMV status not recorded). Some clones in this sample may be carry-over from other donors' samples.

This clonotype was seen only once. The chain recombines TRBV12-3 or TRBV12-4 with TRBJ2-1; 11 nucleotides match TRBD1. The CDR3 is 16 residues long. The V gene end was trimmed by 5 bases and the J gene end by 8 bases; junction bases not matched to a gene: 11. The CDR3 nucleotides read TGTGCCAGCAGTCCCTCGGGACAGGGGGTCGGCGATGAGCAGTTCTTC. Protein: CASSPSGQGVGDEQFF.

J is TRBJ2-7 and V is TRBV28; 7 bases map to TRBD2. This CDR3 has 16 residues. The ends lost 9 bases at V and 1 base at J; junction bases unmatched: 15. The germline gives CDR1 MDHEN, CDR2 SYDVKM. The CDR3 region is CASPPAGEITSYEQYF. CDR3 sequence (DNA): TGTGCCAGTCCCCCGGCGGGGGAAATCACATCCTACGAGCAGTACTTC.